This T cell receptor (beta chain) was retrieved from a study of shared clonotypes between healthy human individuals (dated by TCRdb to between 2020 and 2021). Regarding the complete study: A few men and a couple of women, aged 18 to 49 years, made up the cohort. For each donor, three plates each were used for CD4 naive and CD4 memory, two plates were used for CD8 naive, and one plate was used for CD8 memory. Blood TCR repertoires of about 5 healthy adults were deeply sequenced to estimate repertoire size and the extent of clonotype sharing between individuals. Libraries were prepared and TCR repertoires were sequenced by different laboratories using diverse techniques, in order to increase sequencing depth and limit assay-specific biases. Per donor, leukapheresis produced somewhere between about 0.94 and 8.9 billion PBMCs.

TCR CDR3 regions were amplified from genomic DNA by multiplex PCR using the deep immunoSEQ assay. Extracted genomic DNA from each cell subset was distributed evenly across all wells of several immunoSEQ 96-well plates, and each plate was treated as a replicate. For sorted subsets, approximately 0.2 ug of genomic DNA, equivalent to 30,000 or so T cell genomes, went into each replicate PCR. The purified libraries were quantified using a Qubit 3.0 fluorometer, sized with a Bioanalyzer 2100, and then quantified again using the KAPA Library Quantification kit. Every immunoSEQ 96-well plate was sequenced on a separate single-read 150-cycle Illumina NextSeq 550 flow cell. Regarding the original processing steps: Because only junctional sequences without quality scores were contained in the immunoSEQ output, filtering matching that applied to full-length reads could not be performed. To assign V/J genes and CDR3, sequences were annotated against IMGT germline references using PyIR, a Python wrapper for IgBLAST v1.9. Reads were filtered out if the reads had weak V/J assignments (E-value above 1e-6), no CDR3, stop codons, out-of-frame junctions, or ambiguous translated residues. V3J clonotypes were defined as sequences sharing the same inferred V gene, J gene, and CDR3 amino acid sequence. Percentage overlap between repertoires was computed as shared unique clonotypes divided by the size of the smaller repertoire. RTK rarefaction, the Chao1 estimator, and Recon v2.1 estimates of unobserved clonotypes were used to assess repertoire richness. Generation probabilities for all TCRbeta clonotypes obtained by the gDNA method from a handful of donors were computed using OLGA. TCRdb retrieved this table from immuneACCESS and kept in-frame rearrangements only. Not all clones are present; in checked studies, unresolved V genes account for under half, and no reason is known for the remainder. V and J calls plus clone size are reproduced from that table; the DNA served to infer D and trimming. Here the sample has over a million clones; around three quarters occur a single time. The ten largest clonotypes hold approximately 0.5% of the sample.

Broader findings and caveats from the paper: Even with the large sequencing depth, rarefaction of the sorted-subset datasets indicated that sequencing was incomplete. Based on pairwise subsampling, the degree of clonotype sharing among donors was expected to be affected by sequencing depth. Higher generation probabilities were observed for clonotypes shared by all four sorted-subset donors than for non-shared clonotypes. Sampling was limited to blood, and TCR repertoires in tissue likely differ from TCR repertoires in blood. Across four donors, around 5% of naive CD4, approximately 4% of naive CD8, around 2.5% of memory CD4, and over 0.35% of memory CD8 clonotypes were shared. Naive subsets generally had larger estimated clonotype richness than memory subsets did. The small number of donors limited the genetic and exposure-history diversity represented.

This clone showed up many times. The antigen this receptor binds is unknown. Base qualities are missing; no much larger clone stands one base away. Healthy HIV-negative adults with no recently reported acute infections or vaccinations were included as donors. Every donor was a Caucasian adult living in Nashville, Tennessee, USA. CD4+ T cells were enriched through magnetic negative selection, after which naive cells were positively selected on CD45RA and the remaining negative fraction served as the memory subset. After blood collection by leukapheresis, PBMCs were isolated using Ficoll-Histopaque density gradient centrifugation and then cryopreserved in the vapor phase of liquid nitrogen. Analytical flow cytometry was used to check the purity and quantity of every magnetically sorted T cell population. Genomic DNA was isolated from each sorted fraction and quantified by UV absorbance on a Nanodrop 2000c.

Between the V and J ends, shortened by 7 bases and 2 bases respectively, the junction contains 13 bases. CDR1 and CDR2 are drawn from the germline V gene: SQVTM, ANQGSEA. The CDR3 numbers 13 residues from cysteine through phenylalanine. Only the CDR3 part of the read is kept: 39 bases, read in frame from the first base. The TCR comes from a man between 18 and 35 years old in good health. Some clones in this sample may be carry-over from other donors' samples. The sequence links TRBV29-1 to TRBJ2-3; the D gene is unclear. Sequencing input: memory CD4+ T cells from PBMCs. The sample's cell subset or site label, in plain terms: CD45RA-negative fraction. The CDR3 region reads CSAWWRPTDTQYF. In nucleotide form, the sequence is TGCAGCGCCTGGTGGCGCCCCACAGATACGCAGTATTTT.